Sequencing of this TCR beta chain was carried out in a study of shared clonotypes between healthy human individuals. Whole-study findings and limits: Generation probability values for non-shared clonotypes were lower than those for clonotypes shared by all four donors. Deeper or shallower sequencing was expected to change how clonotypes are shared among donors.

With respect to this clone: Its antigen remains unidentified. This sample includes further DNA sequences coding for the same CDR3.

Germline assignment: CDR1 SGHRS and CDR2 YFSETQ. This CDR3 comprises 14 residues. Between the trimmed V and J ends, which lost 4 bases and 1 base, there was a span of 11 bases. The sorted-subset replicate PCRs were given around 200 ng DNA, which is 30,000 to 35,000 T cell genomes. Assay used: immunoSEQ multiplex PCR; TCRdb lists only in-frame clones, some missing. The data hold just over 2,000,000 clones, with around 95% observed a single time. Recent acute infections and vaccinations were absent in the healthy HIV-negative adult donors. The sequencing sample was made of naive CD4+ T cells sorted from blood. The subset: CD45RA+ positively selected. The chain couples TRBV5-1 to TRBJ1-1, with D perhaps matching TRBD1 (5 bases). This TCR derives from a man between 18 and 29 years old in good health. CDR3 region: CASSPTGGNTEAFF. CDR3 coding DNA: TGCGCCAGCAGCCCAACTGGGGGGAACACTGAAGCTTTCTTT.